These 12 T cell receptor beta chains came from one sample sequenced in a study of cytomegalovirus exposure and HLA in healthy donors. The PCR used 60 Vbeta and 13 Jbeta primers. TCRdb's table, derived via immunoSEQ multiplex PCR, lists solely in-frame clones and lacks some. Of about 190,000 clones listed, around 67% were seen once; the top ten hold less than 4%. The specimen was PBMCs. The receptor source for this set is a woman in her 30s in good health and CMV-seropositive.

This chain joins TRBV6-1 and TRBJ1-2, with 11 bases matching TRBD1. The CDR3 sequence is 15 residues long. Germline V gives CDR1 MNHNS, CDR2 SASEGT. V shed 1 base and J 6 bases; nucleotides not matched to a gene: 4. In DNA, the CDR3 is TGTGCCAGCAGTGAAGGGGACAGGGGGTTAAATGGCTACACCTTC. Its protein is CASSEGDRGLNGYTF.

The gene calls are TRBV19 and TRBJ1-1; 7 bases match TRBD1. V shed 3 bases, J shed 3 bases, and the junction held 4 bases outside the gene matches. Germline CDR1 is LNHDA and CDR2 is SQIVND (reference sequence). This CDR3 comprises 14 residues. The CDR3 DNA reads TGTGCCAGTAGTATCTCTCAGGGGGACACTGAAGCTTTCTTT. Amino acids: CASSISQGDTEAFF.

The V and J genes are TRBV4-2 and TRBJ2-1; the match to TRBD2 covers 7 bases. Looked up from germline, CDR1 is LGHNA and CDR2 is YNFKEQ. V dropped 0 bases and J dropped 0; count of bases not matched to a gene: 2. This CDR3 comprises 16 residues. The CDR3 DNA is TGTGCCAGCAGCCAAGACCTAGCGGCCTCCTACAATGAGCAGTTCTTC. It is translated as CASSQDLAASYNEQFF.

V usage is TRBV19 and J usage is TRBJ1-2; TRBD1 might be the D (5 bases). The CDR3 extends over 14 amino acids. Germline assignment: CDR1 LNHDA and CDR2 SQIVND (reference sequence). Trimming took off 4 bases at V and 7 bases at J, with 16 bases between the two ends. The CDR3 is CASSTGLRAGGYTF. The CDR3 DNA reads as TGTGCCAGTAGTACGGGACTCAGGGCAGGTGGCTACACCTTC.

Only a few counts were recorded for this clone. The V and J genes are TRBV5-1 and TRBJ2-2; maybe TRBD2 (5 bases). Between the trimmed V and J ends, which lost 0 bases and 4 bases, there was a span of 10 bases. This CDR3 has 15 residues. The germline gives CDR1 SGHRS, CDR2 YFSETQ. For the CDR3, the DNA is TGCGCCAGCAGCTTGGAGGGAGAGAGCACCGGGGAGCTGTTTTTT. Translation gives CASSLEGESTGELFF.

The chain employs TRBV15 and TRBJ2-7; tentative D call: TRBD2 (5 bases). The CDR3 has 15 amino acids. The V gene lost 0 bases and the J gene lost 0 bases, with 9 bases spanning the gap. Germline V gives CDR1 LNHNV, CDR2 YYDKDF (reference sequence). This chain's CDR3 is CATSRDRGSSYEQYF. The CDR3 DNA follows: TGTGCCACCAGCAGAGATCGTGGGAGCTCCTACGAGCAGTACTTC.

The genes are TRBV19 and TRBJ2-1; tentatively, D is TRBD2 (5 bases). The CDR3 is 12 residues long. From germline, CDR1 is LNHDA and CDR2 SQIVND (reference sequence). V was clipped by 6 bases and J by 7 bases, with 10 bases between them. CDR3 loop: CASRDLANEQFF. In DNA, the CDR3 is TGTGCCAGTAGGGATCTAGCAAATGAGCAGTTCTTC.

The rearrangement joins TRBV7-9 to TRBJ2-3; 9 positions agree with TRBD2. V lost 5 bases, J lost 2 bases, and 5 bases stayed unmatched. The V gene's germline CDR1 is SEHNR and CDR2 FQNEAQ (reference sequence). The CDR3 has 15 amino acids. CDR3 in amino acids: CASSTGLALTDTQYF. In nucleotides, the CDR3 is TGTGCCAGCAGCACGGGACTAGCCCTCACAGATACGCAGTATTTT.

The chain employs TRBV27 and TRBJ2-3; tentatively, D is TRBD2 (5 bases). Germline values: CDR1 MNHEY, CDR2 SMNVEV (reference sequence). The CDR3 is 15 amino acids. Trimming shortened V by 6 bases and J by 3 bases, and 16 bases separated the two germline ends. This CDR3 is CASSLPPGGTDTQYF. CDR3 coding DNA: TGTGCCAGCAGCCTACCCCCTGGAGGAACAGATACGCAGTATTTT.

V usage is TRBV6-1 and J usage is TRBJ1-1; possibly TRBD1 for D (5 bases). The CDR3 extends over 16 amino acids. Germline V CDR1 and CDR2: MNHNS, SASEGT. The V end lost 2 bases, the J end lost 4 bases, and 17 bases lay between the germline ends. The CDR3: CASSERAGIGSTEAFF. The CDR3 DNA reads TGTGCCAGCAGTGAAAGGGCAGGGATCGGGAGCACTGAAGCTTTCTTT.

The chain is built from TRBV5-6 and TRBJ2-1; 11 nucleotides align to TRBD2. V dropped 2 bases and J dropped 3; count of bases not matched to a gene: 4. This CDR3 spans 16 amino acids. In germline, CDR1 is SGHDT, CDR2 YYEEEE. CDR3 DNA: TGTGCCAGCAGCTTCGCTAGCGGGAGGTTCTACAATGAGCAGTTCTTC. It is translated as CASSFASGRFYNEQFF.

The rearrangement joins TRBV6-5 to TRBJ2-2; the match to TRBD2 covers 7 bases. Germline CDR1 MNHEY, CDR2 SVGAGI. This CDR3 region has 15 residues. Trimming took 5 bases from V and 5 from J; bases not matched to a gene: 8. The CDR3 here is CASSPGLMRTGELFF. CDR3 coding DNA: TGTGCCAGCAGTCCGGGACTAATGCGAACCGGGGAGCTGTTTTTT.